Listed below are T cell receptor beta chains from one sample, sequenced in a study of CD8+CD57+ T cells in acquired aplastic anemia. Via MiXCR, TCRdb re-called the reads, giving one row per CDR3 protein. The repertoire holds about 62,000 distinct CDR3 sequences, 55% seen once, with around 2.3% in the top ten. The sequencing sample was made of sorted CD4+, CD8+, or CD8+CD57+ T cells (not recorded which) from PBMCs. These receptors all come from a human donor in good health, serving as a control. Each CDR3 is given with its conserved first and last residue. A D gene is named only where the DNA matches it firmly. For some rows the clone size is stated as once, few or many, or as a class when expanded; others skip it.

j_gene: TRBJ1-4
abundance: many
d_gene: -
v_gene: TRBV7-9
CDR3aa: CASSRYTATNEKLFF
CDR3nt: TGTGCCAGCAGCCGTTACACCGCAACTAATGAAAAACTGTTTTTT

j_gene: TRBJ2-7
abundance: -
d_gene: -
v_gene: TRBV7-8
CDR3aa: CASSRRGAYGRYF
CDR3nt: TGTGCCAGCAGCCGCCGGGGGGCCTACGGGCGGTACTTC

j_gene: TRBJ2-1
abundance: -
d_gene: TRBD2
v_gene: TRBV11-1
CDR3aa: CASRGGTSGSEQFF
CDR3nt: TGTGCCAGCAGAGGGGGGACTAGCGGGAGTGAGCAGTTCTTC

j_gene: TRBJ1-6
abundance: few
d_gene: -
v_gene: TRBV7-3
CDR3aa: CASSLRICAGNPRGRDSPLHF
CDR3nt: TGTGCCAGCAGCTTAAGAATCTGTGCCGGAAACCCCAGGGGCAGGGATTCACCCCTCCACTTT

j_gene: TRBJ1-2
abundance: -
d_gene: -
v_gene: TRBV2
CDR3aa: CASRYTGTTDGYTF
CDR3nt: TGTGCCAGCAGATATACCGGGACAACCGACGGCTACACCTTC

j_gene: TRBJ1-1
abundance: -
d_gene: -
v_gene: TRBV29-1
CDR3aa: CSVQGLWLGTGAFF
CDR3nt: TGCAGCGTACAGGGTCTATGGCTTGGGACTGGAGCTTTCTTT

j_gene: TRBJ2-1
abundance: many
d_gene: -
v_gene: TRBV4-2
CDR3aa: CASSQAWLASSYNEQFF
CDR3nt: TGTGCCAGCAGCCAGGCTTGGCTAGCGAGCTCCTACAATGAGCAGTTCTTC

j_gene: TRBJ2-7
abundance: many
d_gene: TRBD2
v_gene: TRBV6-2/TRBV6-3
CDR3aa: CASSTPGTSGRYEQYF
CDR3nt: TGTGCCAGCAGTACCCCCGGGACTAGCGGGAGGTACGAGCAGTACTTC

j_gene: TRBJ1-1
abundance: -
d_gene: TRBD1
v_gene: TRBV5-1
CDR3aa: CASSLSTGTEAFF
CDR3nt: TGCGCCAGCAGCTTGTCGACAGGGACTGAAGCTTTCTTT

j_gene: TRBJ2-3
abundance: -
d_gene: -
v_gene: TRBV20-1
CDR3aa: CRARGERTDTQYF
CDR3nt: TGCAGGGCGAGGGGGGAGAGGACAGATACGCAGTATTTT

j_gene: TRBJ1-1
abundance: -
d_gene: -
v_gene: TRBV28
CDR3aa: CASGGTVGRTEAFF
CDR3nt: TGTGCCAGCGGAGGGACGGTGGGGAGAACTGAAGCTTTCTTT

j_gene: TRBJ1-2
abundance: -
d_gene: TRBD1
v_gene: TRBV19
CDR3aa: CASSVRDRGGGYTF
CDR3nt: TGTGCCAGTAGTGTCCGGGACAGGGGTGGGGGCTACACCTTC

j_gene: TRBJ1-3
abundance: many
d_gene: -
v_gene: TRBV29-1
CDR3aa: CSVPGALGNTIYF
CDR3nt: TGCAGCGTTCCGGGGGCTCTCGGAAACACCATATATTTT

j_gene: TRBJ2-1
abundance: -
d_gene: TRBD1
v_gene: TRBV19
CDR3aa: CASRATGGKNEQFF
CDR3nt: TGTGCCAGTAGAGCGACAGGGGGCAAGAATGAGCAGTTCTTC

j_gene: TRBJ1-2
abundance: -
d_gene: -
v_gene: TRBV29-1
CDR3aa: CSVPSGGYGDGYTF
CDR3nt: TGCAGCGTTCCATCCGGTGGCTACGGGGATGGCTACACCTTC

j_gene: TRBJ1-1
abundance: -
d_gene: -
v_gene: TRBV19
CDR3aa: CASSITGRGTEAFF
CDR3nt: TGTGCCAGTAGTATCACAGGGAGGGGTACTGAAGCTTTCTTT